This T cell receptor beta chain was profiled in a study of T cell responses to AZD1222 COVID-19 vaccine. Study-wide findings and caveats: It should be noted that donors were predominantly white British and more often female, and clonal diversity was possibly underestimated.

Some clones are missing from TCRdb's copy, which holds only in-frame ones; the method was immunoSEQ multiplex PCR. The data hold some 170,000 clones, with roughly nine tenths observed a single time. Note on this clone: Its antigen is not identified.

V gave up 4 bases and J gave up 2 bases, with 16 bases separating them. This CDR3 has 16 amino acids. The germline V gene has CDR1 MNHEY and CDR2 SVGEGT. The material was peripheral blood, obtained 28 days after the second AZD1222 dose. The chain has TRBV6-2 or TRBV6-3 and TRBJ2-3; the D call may be TRBD1 or TRBD2 (6 bases each). This clonotype was sampled from an adult who received the AZD1222 COVID-19 vaccine. The CDR3 DNA is TGTGCCAGCAGTTTGCGGGACAAAAACCCCACAGATACGCAGTATTTT. This encodes CASSLRDKNPTDTQYF.